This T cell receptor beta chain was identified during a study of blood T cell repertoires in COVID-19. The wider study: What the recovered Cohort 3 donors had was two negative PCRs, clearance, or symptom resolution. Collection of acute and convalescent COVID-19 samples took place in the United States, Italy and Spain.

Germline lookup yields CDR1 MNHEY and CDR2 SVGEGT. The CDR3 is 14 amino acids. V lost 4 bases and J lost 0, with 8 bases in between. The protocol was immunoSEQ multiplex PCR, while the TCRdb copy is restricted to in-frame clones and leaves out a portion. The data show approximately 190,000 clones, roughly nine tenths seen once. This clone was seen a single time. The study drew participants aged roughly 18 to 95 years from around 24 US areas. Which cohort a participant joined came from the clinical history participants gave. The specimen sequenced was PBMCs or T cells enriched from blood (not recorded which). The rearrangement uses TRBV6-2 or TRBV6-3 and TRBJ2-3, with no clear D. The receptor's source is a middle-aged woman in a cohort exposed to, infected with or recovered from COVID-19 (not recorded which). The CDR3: CASSSLRSTDTQYF. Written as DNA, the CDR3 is TGTGCCAGCAGTTCTTTACGGAGCACAGATACGCAGTATTTT.